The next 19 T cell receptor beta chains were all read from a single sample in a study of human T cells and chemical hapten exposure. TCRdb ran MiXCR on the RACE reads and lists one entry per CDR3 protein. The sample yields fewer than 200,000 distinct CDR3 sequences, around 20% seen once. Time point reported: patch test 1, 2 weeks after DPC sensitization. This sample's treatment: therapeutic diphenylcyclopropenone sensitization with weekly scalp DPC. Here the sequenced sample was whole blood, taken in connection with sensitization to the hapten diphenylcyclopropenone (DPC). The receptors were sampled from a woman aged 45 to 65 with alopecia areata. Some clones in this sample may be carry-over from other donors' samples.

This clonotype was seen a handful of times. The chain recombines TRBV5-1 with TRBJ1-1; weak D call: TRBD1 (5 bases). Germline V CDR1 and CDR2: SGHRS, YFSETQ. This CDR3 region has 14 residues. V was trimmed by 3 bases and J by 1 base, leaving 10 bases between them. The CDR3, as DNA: TGCGCCAGCAGCTCCTCCGGGGGGAACACTGAAGCTTTCTTT. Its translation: CASSSSGGNTEAFF.

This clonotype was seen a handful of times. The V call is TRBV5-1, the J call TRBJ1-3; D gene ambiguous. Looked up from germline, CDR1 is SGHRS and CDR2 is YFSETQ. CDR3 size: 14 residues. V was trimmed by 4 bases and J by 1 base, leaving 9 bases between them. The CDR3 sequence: CASSATESGNTIYF. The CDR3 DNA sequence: TGCGCCAGCAGCGCTACAGAATCTGGAAACACCATATATTTT.

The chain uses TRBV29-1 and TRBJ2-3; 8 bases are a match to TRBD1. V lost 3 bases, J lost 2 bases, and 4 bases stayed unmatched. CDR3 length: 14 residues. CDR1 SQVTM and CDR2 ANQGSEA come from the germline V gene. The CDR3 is CSVDPRGLTDTQYF. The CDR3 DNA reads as TGCAGCGTTGATCCCAGGGGGCTCACAGATACGCAGTATTTT.

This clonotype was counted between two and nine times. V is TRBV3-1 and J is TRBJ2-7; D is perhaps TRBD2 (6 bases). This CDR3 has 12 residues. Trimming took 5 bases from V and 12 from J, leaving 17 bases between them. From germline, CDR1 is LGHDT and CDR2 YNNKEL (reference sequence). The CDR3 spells CASSDQRRALYF. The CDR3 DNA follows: TGTGCCAGCAGCGATCAGCGGAGGGCGTTGTACTTC.

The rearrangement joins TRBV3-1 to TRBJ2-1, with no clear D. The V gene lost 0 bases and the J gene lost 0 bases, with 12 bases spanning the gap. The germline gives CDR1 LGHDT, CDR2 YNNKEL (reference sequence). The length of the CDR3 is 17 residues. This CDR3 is CASSQDNPWSSYNEQFF. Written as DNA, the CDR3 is TGTGCCAGCAGCCAAGACAATCCCTGGAGCTCCTACAATGAGCAGTTCTTC.

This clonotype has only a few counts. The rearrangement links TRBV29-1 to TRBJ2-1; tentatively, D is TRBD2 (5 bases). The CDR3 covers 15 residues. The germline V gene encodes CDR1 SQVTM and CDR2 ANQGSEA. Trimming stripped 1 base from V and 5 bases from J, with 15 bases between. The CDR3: CSVEGERTRNNEQFF. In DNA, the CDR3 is TGCAGCGTTGAAGGGGAACGCACTAGAAACAATGAGCAGTTCTTC.

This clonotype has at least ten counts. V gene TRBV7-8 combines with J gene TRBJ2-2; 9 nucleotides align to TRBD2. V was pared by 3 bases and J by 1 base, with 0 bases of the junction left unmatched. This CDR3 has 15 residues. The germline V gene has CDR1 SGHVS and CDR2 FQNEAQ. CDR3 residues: CASSFSGGNTGELFF. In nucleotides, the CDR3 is TGTGCCAGCAGCTTTAGCGGGGGGAACACCGGGGAGCTGTTTTTT. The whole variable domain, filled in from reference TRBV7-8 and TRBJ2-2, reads GAGVSQSPRYKVAKRGQDVALRCDPISGHVSLFWYQQALGQGPEFLTYFQNEAQLDKSGLPSDRFFAERPEGSVSTLKIQRTQQEDSAVYLCASSFSGGNTGELFFGEGSRLTVL.

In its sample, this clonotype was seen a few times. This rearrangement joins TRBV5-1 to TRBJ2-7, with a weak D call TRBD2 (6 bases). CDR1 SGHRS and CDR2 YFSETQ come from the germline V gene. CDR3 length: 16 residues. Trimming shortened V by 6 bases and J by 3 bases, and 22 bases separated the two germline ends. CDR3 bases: TGCGCCAGCATACCCCTGCCCGGGACTGGGGTCTACGAGCAGTACTTC. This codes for CASIPLPGTGVYEQYF.

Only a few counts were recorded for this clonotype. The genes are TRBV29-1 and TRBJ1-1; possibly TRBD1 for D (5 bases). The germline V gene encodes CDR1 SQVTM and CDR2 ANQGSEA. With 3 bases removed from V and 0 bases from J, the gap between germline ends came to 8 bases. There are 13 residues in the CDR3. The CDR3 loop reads CSVDVRVNTEAFF. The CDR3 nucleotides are TGCAGCGTTGATGTCAGGGTGAACACTGAAGCTTTCTTT. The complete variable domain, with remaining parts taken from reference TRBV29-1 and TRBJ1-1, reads SAVISQKPSRDICQRGTSLTIQCQVDSQVTMMFWYRQQPGQSLTLIATANQGSEATYESGFVIDKFPISRPNLTFSTLTVSNMSPEDSSIYLCSVDVRVNTEAFFGQGTRLTVV.

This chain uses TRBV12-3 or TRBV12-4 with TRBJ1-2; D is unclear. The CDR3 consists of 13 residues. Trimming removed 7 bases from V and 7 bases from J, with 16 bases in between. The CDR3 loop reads CASKRTTELGYTF. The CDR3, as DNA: TGTGCCAGCAAAAGAACCACAGAGCTTGGCTACACCTTC.

The CDR3 bases are TGCAGTGCATTAACAGGGAGTACTGGAAACACCATATATTTT. This codes for CSALTGSTGNTIYF. The chain has TRBV20-1 and TRBJ1-3; a weak D match, TRBD1 (6 bases). V lost 6 bases and J lost 2, with 14 bases in between. Germline V gives CDR1 DFQATT, CDR2 SNEGSKA (reference sequence). The CDR3 contains 14 residues.

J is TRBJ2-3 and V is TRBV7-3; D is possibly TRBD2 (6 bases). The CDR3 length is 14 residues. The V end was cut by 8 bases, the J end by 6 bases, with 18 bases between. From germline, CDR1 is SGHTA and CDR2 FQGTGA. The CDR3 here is CASSPPDGGDTQYF. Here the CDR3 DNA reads TGTGCCAGCTCGCCTCCTGATGGGGGGGATACGCAGTATTTT.

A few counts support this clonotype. The CDR3 sequence is CASSPEGNQPQHF. CDR3 DNA sequence: TGCGCCAGCAGCCCGGAGGGGAATCAGCCCCAGCATTTT. The rearrangement uses TRBV5-1 and TRBJ1-5; D perhaps matches TRBD1 (5 bases). The CDR3 is 13 residues long. V was clipped by 4 bases and J by 4 bases, with 9 bases between them. Germline CDR1 and CDR2: SGHRS and YFSETQ.

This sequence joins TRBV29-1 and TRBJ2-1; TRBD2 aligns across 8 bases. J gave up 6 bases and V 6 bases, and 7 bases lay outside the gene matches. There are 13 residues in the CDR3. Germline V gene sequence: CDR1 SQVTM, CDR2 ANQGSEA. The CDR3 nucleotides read TGCAGCGTGCTATCCGGGACTAGCAATGAGCAGTTCTTC. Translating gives CSVLSGTSNEQFF.

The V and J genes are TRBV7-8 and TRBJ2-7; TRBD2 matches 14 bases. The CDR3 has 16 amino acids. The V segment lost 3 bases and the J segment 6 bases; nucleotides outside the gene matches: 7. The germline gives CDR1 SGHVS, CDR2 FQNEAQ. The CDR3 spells CASSFGGTSGSSEQYF. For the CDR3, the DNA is TGTGCCAGCAGCTTTGGGGGGACTAGCGGGAGTTCCGAGCAGTACTTC.

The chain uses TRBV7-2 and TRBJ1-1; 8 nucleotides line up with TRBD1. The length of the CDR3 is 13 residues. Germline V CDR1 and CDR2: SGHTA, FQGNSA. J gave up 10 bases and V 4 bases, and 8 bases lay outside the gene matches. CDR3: CASSSRKTGAAFF. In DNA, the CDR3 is TGTGCCAGCAGCTCTAGAAAGACAGGGGCAGCTTTCTTT.

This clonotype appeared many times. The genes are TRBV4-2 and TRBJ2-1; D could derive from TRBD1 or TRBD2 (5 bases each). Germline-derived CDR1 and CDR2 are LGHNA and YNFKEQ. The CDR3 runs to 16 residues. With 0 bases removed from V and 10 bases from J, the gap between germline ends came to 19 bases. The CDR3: CASSQELGPDSGEQFF. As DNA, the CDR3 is TGTGCCAGCAGCCAAGAGTTGGGACCCGACTCCGGGGAGCAGTTCTTC.

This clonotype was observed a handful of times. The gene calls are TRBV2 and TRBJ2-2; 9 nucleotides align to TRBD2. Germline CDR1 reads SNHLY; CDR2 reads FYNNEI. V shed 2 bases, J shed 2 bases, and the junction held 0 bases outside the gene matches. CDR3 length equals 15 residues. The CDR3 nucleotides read TGTGCCAGCAGTGAACTAGCGGGAAACACCGGGGAGCTGTTTTTT. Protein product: CASSELAGNTGELFF.

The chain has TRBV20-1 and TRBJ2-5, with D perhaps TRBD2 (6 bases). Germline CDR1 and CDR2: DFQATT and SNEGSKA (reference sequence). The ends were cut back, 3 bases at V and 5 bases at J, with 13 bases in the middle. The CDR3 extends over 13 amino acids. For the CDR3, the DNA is TGCAGTGCTAGGTTGGGGGGTGGTGAGACCCAGTACTTC. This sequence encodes CSARLGGGETQYF.